These 15 T cell receptor beta chains were sequenced from one sample in a study of blood T cell repertoires in COVID-19. Measured with immunoSEQ multiplex PCR; TCRdb has only the in-frame clones, and not every one. The table includes some 150,000 clones, approximately 88% detected once. Material for sequencing was PBMCs or T cells enriched from blood (not recorded which). The receptor source for this set is a woman under 40 with acute COVID-19.

The rearrangement uses TRBV27 and TRBJ1-5; 9 bases align to TRBD1. CDR3 length: 17 residues. Trimming cost V 6 bases and J 0 bases; bases outside gene matches: 9. Germline CDR1 reads MNHEY; CDR2 reads SMNVEV (reference sequence). CDR3 amino acids: CASRLTGGKDSNQPQHF. DNA for the CDR3: TGTGCCAGCAGATTGACAGGGGGAAAAGATAGCAATCAGCCCCAGCATTTT.

CDR3 DNA: TGTGCCATCAGTGACTCCTCGGCAAGCGATGAAAAACTGTTTTTT. As protein: CAISDSSASDEKLFF. The V gene is TRBV10-3, the J gene TRBJ1-4, with D unclear. The V end was cut by 3 bases, the J end by 6 bases, with 14 bases between. Germline assignment: CDR1 ENHRY and CDR2 SYGVKD. The CDR3 has 15 residues.

This sequence joins TRBV4-1 and TRBJ2-3; 8 positions match TRBD2. V lost 4 bases to trimming and J lost 3 bases; unmatched junction nucleotides: 15. This CDR3 contains 18 residues. CDR1 and CDR2 (germline): MGHRA, YSYEKL. CDR3 protein: CASSRGATGGRRTDTQYF. CDR3 DNA sequence: TGCGCCAGCAGCCGGGGGGCAACTGGCGGGAGGAGGACAGATACGCAGTATTTT.

The chain carries TRBV11-3 and TRBJ2-3; the match to TRBD2 covers 14 bases. Germline V CDR1 and CDR2: SGHNT, YENEEA. This CDR3 spans 16 amino acids. V lost 4 bases and J lost 7; bases outside the gene matches: 7. CDR3 in DNA: TGTGCCAGCAGCTCCGGGACTAGCGGGGGCACCCATACGCAGTATTTT. Translation: CASSSGTSGGTHTQYF.

This chain connects TRBV27 to TRBJ2-7, with 9 bases lining up with TRBD1. J was trimmed by 4 bases and V by 3 bases; bases with no gene match: 1. The CDR3 totals 13 residues. Germline V lookup: CDR1 MNHEY, CDR2 SMNVEV (reference sequence). This chain's CDR3 is CASSLGTGYEQYF. CDR3 DNA: TGTGCCAGCAGTTTGGGGACAGGGTACGAGCAGTACTTC.

The rearrangement links TRBV6-2 or TRBV6-3 to TRBJ1-4, with 7 positions matching TRBD1. The CDR3 runs to 15 residues. The V segment lost 4 bases and the J segment 0 bases; nucleotides outside the gene matches: 2. Germline V lookup: CDR1 MNHEY, CDR2 SVGEGT. The CDR3 DNA is TGTGCCAGCAGTTGGGGACAGACAACTAATGAAAAACTGTTTTTT. Amino acid sequence: CASSWGQTTNEKLFF.

V gene TRBV27 combines with J gene TRBJ1-3; no reliable D call. Looked up from germline, CDR1 is MNHEY and CDR2 is SMNVEV (reference sequence). Trimming removed 4 bases from V and 4 bases from J, with 11 bases in between. CDR3 length: 14 residues. The CDR3 coding sequence is TGTGCCAGCAGTTCCCTGAAAGAGGGAAACACCATATATTTT. It specifies CASSSLKEGNTIYF.

The chain employs TRBV10-3 and TRBJ2-2; D is possibly TRBD2 (5 bases). Germline CDR1 is ENHRY and CDR2 is SYGVKD. The CDR3 has 13 residues. The V and J ends lost 4 bases and 4 bases respectively, with 7 bases between them. DNA of the CDR3: TGTGCCATCAGTGGGAGGCCCACCGGGGAGCTGTTTTTT. Translating it yields CAISGRPTGELFF.

This clone showed up just once. The V and J genes are TRBV30 and TRBJ2-1, with 10 positions matching TRBD2. The CDR3 totals 17 residues. The junction had 8 bases not matched to a gene; V was cut back by 1 base and J by 2 bases. Per the germline V gene, CDR1 is GTSNPN and CDR2 is SVGIG (reference sequence). The CDR3 region is CAWSGLAGENPYNEQFF. The DNA for the CDR3 is TGTGCCTGGAGTGGGCTAGCGGGAGAAAATCCCTACAATGAGCAGTTCTTC.

The rearrangement uses TRBV6-5 and TRBJ1-1; a weak D match, TRBD1 (5 bases). Trimming removed 2 bases at V and 7 bases at J, with 14 bases between. Germline loops: CDR1 MNHEY, CDR2 SVGAGI. CDR3 length: 14 amino acids. CDR3 sequence: CASSYGRGIGEAFF. The CDR3 nucleotides read TGTGCCAGCAGTTACGGGAGGGGTATTGGTGAAGCTTTCTTT.

The chain recombines TRBV4-1 with TRBJ1-1, with D possibly matching TRBD1 (6 bases). V shed 0 bases and J shed 5 bases, with 10 bases lying between them. The CDR3 has 14 amino acids. The germline CDR1 and CDR2 sequences are MGHRA and YSYEKL. CDR3 sequence reads: CASSQDPRGTEAFF. The CDR3 DNA follows: TGCGCCAGCAGCCAAGATCCCAGGGGAACTGAAGCTTTCTTT.

In the case of this clone: Other DNA sequences in this sample translate to the same CDR3. This chain connects TRBV9 to TRBJ2-1, with D possibly being TRBD2 (5 bases). The germline V and J ends were trimmed by 0 bases and 2 bases, with 9 bases remaining between them. The CDR3 is 15 residues long. Germline V gene lookup returns CDR1 SGDLS and CDR2 YYNGEE. CDR3 loop: CASSVATGAYNEQFF. Here the CDR3 DNA reads TGTGCCAGCAGCGTAGCTACCGGGGCCTACAATGAGCAGTTCTTC.

This clone was seen a single time. V gene TRBV5-6 combines with J gene TRBJ2-5, with 7 positions matching TRBD1. The CDR3 extends over 15 amino acids. Trimming removed 1 base from V and 5 bases from J; junction bases left unmatched: 8. The germline CDR1 and CDR2 sequences are SGHDT and YYEEEE. The CDR3 here is CASSLPRQGWETQYF. The CDR3 region has the DNA TGTGCCAGCAGCTTGCCCCGACAGGGTTGGGAGACCCAGTACTTC.

The V call is TRBV12-3 or TRBV12-4, the J call TRBJ2-7, with 7 bases lining up with TRBD1. Germline trimming cut 3 bases from V and 5 bases from J; bases unmatched to any gene: 4. The CDR3 extends over 13 amino acids. CDR3 loop: CASSLTGRNEQYF. CDR3 bases: TGTGCCAGCAGTTTGACAGGGCGGAACGAGCAGTACTTC.

The rearrangement joins TRBV7-9 to TRBJ1-1; no clear D. The V end was cut by 1 base, the J end by 0 bases, with 6 bases between. CDR3 length equals 14 residues. Germline CDR1 reads SEHNR; CDR2 reads FQNEAQ (reference sequence). The chain's CDR3 is CASSLDIMNTEAFF. The CDR3 nucleotides read TGTGCCAGCAGCTTAGACATCATGAACACTGAAGCTTTCTTT.